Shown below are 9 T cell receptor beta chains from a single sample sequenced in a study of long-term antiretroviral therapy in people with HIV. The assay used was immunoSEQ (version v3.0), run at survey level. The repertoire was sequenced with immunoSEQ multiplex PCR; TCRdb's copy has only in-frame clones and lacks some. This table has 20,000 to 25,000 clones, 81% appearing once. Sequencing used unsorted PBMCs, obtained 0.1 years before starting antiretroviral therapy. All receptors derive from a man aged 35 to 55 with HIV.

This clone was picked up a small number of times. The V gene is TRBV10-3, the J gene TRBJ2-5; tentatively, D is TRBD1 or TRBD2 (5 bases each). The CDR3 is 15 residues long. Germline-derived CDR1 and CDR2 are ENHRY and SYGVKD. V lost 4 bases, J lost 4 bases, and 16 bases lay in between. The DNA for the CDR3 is TGTGCCATCAGTGCCGGGACGCCGAGGGTAGAGACCCAGTACTTC. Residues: CAISAGTPRVETQYF.

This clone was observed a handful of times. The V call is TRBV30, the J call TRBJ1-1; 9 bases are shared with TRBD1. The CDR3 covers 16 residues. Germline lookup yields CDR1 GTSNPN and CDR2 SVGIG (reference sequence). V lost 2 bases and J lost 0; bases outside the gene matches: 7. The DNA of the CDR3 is TGTGCCTGGAGTCGAACAGGGGGCGGAATGAACACTGAAGCTTTCTTT. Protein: CAWSRTGGGMNTEAFF.

For the CDR3, the DNA is TGTGCCAGCAGCCAAGAGTATGGCGGGCCCACTGAAGCTTTCTTT. Encoded protein: CASSQEYGGPTEAFF. The chain has TRBV14 and TRBJ1-1; D is ambiguous. Germline V gene lookup returns CDR1 SGHDN and CDR2 FVKESK. The length of the CDR3 is 15 residues. V shed 0 bases and J shed 4 bases, with 12 bases lying between them.

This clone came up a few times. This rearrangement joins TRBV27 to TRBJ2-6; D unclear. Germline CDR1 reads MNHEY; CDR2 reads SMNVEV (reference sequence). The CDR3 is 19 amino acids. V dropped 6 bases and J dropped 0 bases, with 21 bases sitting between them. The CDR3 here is CASSPYARIEFSGANVLTF. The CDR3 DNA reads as TGTGCCAGCAGCCCTTATGCTCGGATAGAATTCTCTGGGGCCAACGTCCTGACTTTC.

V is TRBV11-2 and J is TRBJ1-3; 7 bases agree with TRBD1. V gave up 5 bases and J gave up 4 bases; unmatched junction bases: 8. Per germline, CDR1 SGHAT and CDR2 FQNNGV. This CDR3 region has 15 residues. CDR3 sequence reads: CASSPQTGIGNTIYF. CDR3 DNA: TGTGCCAGCAGCCCCCAGACAGGGATCGGAAACACCATATATTTT.

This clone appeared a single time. Here the CDR3 reads CASSSSGTGANTEAFF. The CDR3 bases are TGTGCCAGCAGCTCATCCGGGACAGGGGCGAACACTGAAGCTTTCTTT. The gene calls are TRBV7-3 and TRBJ1-1; TRBD1 agrees at 10 bases. The CDR3 contains 16 residues. With 4 bases clipped from V and 1 base from J, the junction kept 6 bases outside the gene matches. Per the germline V gene, CDR1 is SGHTA and CDR2 is FQGTGA.

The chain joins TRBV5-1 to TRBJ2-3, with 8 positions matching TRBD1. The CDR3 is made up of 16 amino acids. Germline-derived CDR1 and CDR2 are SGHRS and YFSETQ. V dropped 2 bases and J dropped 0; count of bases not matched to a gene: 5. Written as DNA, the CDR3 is TGCGCCAGCAGCTTACAGGGGGGATCTAGCACAGATACGCAGTATTTT. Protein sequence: CASSLQGGSSTDTQYF.

The CDR3 nucleotides are TGTGCCACCAGCAGAGACGGGAGGGGCCCTACCTACGAGCAGTACTTC. The encoded protein is CATSRDGRGPTYEQYF. The chain uses TRBV15 and TRBJ2-7; TRBD2 agrees at 8 bases. The CDR3 loop spans 16 amino acids. V lost 0 bases, J lost 2 bases, and 6 bases stayed unmatched. CDR1 LNHNV and CDR2 YYDKDF come from the germline V gene (reference sequence).

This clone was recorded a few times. In DNA, the CDR3 is TGTGCCAGCAGCCCCCCTTATCGATTAGGGGGGTACGAGCAGTACTTC. Its translation: CASSPPYRLGGYEQYF. This chain joins TRBV7-9 and TRBJ2-7; perhaps D is TRBD1 or TRBD2 (6 bases each). V was cut by 5 bases and J by 4 bases, with 21 bases left in between. CDR3 length: 16 amino acids. The germline gives CDR1 SEHNR, CDR2 FQNEAQ (reference sequence).